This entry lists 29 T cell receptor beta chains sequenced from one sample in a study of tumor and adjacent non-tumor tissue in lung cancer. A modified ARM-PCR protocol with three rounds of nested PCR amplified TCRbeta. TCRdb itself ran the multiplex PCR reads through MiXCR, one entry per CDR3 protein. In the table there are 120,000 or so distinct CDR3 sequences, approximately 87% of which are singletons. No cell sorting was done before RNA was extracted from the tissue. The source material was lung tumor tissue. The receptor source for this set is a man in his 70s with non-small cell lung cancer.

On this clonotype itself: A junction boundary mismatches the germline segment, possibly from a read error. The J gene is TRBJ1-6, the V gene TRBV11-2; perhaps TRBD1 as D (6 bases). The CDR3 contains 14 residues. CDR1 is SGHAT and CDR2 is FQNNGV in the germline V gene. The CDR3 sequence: CASSQTRGYSPFHF. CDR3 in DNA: TGCGCCAGCAGTCAGACAAGGGGGTATTCACCCTTCCACTTT.

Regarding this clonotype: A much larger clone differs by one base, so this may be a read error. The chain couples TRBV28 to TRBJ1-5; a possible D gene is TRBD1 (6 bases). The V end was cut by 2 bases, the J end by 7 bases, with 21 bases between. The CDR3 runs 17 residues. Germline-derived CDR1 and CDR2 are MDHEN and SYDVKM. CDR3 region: CASSLRGGTLFKQPQHF. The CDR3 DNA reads TGTGCCAGCAGTTTAAGAGGGGGGACCTTATTCAAACAGCCCCAGCATTTT.

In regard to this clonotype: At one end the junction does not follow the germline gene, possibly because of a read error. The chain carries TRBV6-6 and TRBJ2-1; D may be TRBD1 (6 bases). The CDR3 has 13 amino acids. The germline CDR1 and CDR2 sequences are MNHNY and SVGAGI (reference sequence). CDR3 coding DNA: TGTGCCAACAGTTCACAGGGCTCGGGTGAGCAATTCTTC. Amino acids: CANSSQGSGEQFF.

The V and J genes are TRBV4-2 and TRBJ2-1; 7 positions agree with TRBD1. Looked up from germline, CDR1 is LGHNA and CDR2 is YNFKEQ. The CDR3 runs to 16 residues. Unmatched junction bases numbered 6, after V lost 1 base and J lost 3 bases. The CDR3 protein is CASSQVGDSYYNEQFF. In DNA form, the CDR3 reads TGTGCCAGCAGCCAAGTTGGGGACAGCTACTACAATGAGCAGTTCTTC.

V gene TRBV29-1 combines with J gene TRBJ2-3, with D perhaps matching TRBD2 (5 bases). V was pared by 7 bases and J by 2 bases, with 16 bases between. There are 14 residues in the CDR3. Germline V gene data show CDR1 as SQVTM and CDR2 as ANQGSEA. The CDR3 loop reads CSAEGIGDTDTQYF. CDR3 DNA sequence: TGCAGCGCTGAGGGTATTGGGGACACAGATACGCAGTATTTT.

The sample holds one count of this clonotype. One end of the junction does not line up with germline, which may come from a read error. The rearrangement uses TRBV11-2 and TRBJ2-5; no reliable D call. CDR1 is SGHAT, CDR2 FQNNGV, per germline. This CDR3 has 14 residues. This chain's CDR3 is CASSLVFKAETQYF. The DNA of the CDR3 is TGTGCCAGTAGCTTAGTCTTCAAGGCCGAGACCCAATACTTC.

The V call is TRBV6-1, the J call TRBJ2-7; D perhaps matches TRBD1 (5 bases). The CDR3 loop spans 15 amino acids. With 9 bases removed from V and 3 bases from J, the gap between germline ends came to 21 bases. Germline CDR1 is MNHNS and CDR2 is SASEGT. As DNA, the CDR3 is TGTGCCAGTACGACGGCATTTGACAGCTACTACGAGCAGTACTTC. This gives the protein CASTTAFDSYYEQYF.

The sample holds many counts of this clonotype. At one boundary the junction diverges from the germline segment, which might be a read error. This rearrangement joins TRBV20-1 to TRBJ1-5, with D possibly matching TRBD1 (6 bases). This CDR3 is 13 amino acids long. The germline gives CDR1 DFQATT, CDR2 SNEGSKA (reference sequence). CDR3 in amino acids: CSSRLTGRVSQHF. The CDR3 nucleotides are TGCAGTTCTAGACTTACAGGGCGGGTGTCCCAGCATTTT.

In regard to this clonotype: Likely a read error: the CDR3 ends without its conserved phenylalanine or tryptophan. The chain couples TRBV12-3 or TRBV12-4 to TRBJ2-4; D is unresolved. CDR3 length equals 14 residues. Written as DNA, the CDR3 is TGTGCCAGCACCCTACTTATACACGGAAACACTCAGTACTCC. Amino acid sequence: CASTLLIHGNTQYS.

The DNA for the CDR3 is TGCGCCAGCAGCTCGGTACAGCCGAACACTGAAGCTTTCTTT. The encoded protein is CASSSVQPNTEAFF. This chain connects TRBV5-1 to TRBJ1-1, with D unresolved. The V gene lost 3 bases and the J gene lost 1 base, with 10 bases spanning the gap. In germline, CDR1 is SGHRS, CDR2 YFSETQ. The CDR3 spans 14 residues.

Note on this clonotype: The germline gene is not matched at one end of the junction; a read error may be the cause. In DNA, the CDR3 is TGCGCCAGCAGCCTCGCACTGACCGGGGATCTGTTTTTT. Translating gives CASSLALTGDLFF. The rearrangement joins TRBV5-1 to TRBJ2-2; a weak D match, TRBD2 (5 bases). This CDR3 contains 13 residues. Germline CDR1 is SGHRS and CDR2 is YFSETQ.

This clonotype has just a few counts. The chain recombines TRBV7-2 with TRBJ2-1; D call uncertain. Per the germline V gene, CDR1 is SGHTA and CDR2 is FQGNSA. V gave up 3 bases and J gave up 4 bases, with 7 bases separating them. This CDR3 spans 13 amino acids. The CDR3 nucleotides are TGTGCCAGCAGCTTGGAGCTATACAATGAGCAGTTCTTC. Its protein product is CASSLELYNEQFF. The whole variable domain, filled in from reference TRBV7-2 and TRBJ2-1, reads GAGVSQSPSNKVTEKGKDVELRCDPISGHTALYWYRQSLGQGLEFLIYFQGNSAPDKSGLPSDRFSAERTGGSVSTLTIQRTQQEDSAVYLCASSLELYNEQFFGPGTRLTVL.

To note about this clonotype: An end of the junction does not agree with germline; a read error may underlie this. As DNA, the CDR3 is TGTGCCTGGACCCGAAACAGGGGCGTAAACGGCTACATCTTC. Its translation: CAWTRNRGVNGYIF. The rearrangement uses TRBV30 and TRBJ1-2, with 7 nucleotides matching TRBD1. The CDR3 sequence is 14 residues long. Germline V gene data show CDR1 as GTSNPN and CDR2 as SVGIG (reference sequence).

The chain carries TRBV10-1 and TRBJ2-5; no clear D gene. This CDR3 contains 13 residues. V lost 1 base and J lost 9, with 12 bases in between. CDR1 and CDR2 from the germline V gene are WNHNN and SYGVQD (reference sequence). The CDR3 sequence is CASSEYTLGSQYF. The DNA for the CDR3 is TGCGCCAGCAGTGAGTACACCCTGGGGTCCCAGTACTTC.

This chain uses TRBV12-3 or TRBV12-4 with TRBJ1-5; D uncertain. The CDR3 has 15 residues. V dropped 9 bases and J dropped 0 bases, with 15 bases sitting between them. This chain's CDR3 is CASNLEGNSNQPQHF. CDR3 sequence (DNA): TGTGCCAGTAATTTAGAGGGAAATAGCAATCAGCCCCAGCATTTT.

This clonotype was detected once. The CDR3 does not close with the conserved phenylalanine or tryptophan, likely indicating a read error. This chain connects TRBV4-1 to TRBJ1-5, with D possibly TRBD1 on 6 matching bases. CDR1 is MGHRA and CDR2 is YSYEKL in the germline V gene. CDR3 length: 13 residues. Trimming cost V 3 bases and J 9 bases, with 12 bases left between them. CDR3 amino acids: CASSHADRRPQHL. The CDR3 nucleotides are TGCGCCAGCAGCCATGCGGACAGACGGCCCCAGCATCTT.

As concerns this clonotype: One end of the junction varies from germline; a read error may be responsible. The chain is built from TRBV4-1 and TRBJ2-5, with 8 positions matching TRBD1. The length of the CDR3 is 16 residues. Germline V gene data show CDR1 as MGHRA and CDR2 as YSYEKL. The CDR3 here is CASGRNPGQAKETQYF. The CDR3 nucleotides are TGCGCCAGCGGCCGAAACCCGGGACAGGCTAAAGAGACCCAGTATTTC.

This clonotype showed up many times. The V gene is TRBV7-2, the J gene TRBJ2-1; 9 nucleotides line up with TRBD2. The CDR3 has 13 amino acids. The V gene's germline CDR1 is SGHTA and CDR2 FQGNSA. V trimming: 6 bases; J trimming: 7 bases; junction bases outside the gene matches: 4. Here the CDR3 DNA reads TGTGCCAGCAGTAGCGGGAGACATAATGAGCAGTTCTTC. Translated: CASSSGRHNEQFF.

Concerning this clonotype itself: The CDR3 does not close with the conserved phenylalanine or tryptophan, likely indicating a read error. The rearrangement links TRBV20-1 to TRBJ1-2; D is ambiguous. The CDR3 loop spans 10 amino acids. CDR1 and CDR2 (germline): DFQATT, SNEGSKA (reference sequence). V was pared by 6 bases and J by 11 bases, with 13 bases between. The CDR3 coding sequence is TGCAGTGCCAAAGGAGGTGTGTACACCTTA. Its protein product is CSAKGGVYTL.

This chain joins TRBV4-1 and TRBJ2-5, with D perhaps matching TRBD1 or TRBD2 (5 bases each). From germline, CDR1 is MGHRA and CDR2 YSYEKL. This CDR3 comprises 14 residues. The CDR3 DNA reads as TGCACGAGCAACCAACATTGGGGGCAAGAGACCCAGTACTTC. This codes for CTSNQHWGQETQYF.

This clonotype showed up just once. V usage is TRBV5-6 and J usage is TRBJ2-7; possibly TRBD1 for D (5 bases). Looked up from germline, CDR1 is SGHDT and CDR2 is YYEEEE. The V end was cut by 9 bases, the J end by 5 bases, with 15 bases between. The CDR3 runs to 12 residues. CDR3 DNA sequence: TGTGCCAACAGAATAGGGGTCCACGAGCAGTACTTC. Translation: CANRIGVHEQYF.

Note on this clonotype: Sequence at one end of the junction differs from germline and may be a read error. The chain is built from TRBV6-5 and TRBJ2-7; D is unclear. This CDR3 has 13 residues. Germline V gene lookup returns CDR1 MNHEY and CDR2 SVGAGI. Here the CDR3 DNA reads TGTGCCAGCAATTACCAGCTGACCTACGAGCAGTACTTC. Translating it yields CASNYQLTYEQYF.

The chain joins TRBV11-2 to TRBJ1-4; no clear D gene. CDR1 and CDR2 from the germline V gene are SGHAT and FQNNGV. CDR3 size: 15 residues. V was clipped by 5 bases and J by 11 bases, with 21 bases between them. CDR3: CASSRSGRSSDKLFF. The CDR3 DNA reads TGTGCCAGCAGCAGAAGTGGGAGAAGTAGTGATAAACTGTTTTTT.

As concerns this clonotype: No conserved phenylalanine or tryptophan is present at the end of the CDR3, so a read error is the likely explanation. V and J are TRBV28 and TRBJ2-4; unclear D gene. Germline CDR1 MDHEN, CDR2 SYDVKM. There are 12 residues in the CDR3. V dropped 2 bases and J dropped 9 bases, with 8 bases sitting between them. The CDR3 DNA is TGTGCCAGCAGTTTAGCAAAGTCCATTCAGTACTTA. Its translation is CASSLAKSIQYL.

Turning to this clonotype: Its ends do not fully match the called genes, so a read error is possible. The CDR3 region is CTSSQTSAGRGSEAFF. The CDR3 nucleotides read TGCACCAGCAGCCAAACATCAGCAGGTAGGGGCTCTGAAGCTTTTTTT. The rearrangement uses TRBV4-3 and TRBJ1-1; possible D gene TRBD1, 5 bases. This CDR3 comprises 16 residues. Germline CDR1 and CDR2: LGHNA and YSLEER.

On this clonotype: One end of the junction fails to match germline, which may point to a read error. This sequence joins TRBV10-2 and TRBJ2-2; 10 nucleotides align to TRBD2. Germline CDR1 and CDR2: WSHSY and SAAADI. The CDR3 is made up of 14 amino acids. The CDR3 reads CALKLAGNTGELFF. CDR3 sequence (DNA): TGCGCCCTCAAACTAGCGGGGAACACCGGGGAGCTCTTTTTT.

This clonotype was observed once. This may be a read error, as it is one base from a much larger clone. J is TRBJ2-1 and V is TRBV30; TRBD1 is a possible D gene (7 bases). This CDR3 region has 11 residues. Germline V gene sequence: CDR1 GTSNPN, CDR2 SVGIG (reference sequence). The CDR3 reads CDWGPGGEQFF. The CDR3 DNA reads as TGTGACTGGGGGCCAGGGGGGGAGCAGTTCTTC.

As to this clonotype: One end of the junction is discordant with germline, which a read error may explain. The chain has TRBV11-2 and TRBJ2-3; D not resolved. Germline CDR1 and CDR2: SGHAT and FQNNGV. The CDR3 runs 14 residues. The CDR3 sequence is CAGSLTPWSNRQYF. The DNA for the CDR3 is TGTGCCGGCAGCCTAACCCCATGGTCAAATAGGCAGTATTTT. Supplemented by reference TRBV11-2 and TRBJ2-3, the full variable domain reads EAGVAQSPRYKIIEKRQSVAFWCNPISGHATLYWYQQILGQGPKLLIQFQNNGVVDDSQLPKDRFSAERLKGVDSTLKIQPAKLEDSAVYLCAGSLTPWSNRQYFGPGTRLTVL.

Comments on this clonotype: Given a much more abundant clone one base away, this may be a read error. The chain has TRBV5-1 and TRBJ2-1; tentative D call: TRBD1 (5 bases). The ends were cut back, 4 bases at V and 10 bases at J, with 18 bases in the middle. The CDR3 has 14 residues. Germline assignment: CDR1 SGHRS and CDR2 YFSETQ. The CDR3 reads CASSMKSGPNEQFF. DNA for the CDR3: TGCGCCAGCAGCATGAAGTCAGGGCCTAACGAGCAGTTCTTC.